The rows below give T cell receptor beta chains drawn from one sample of a study of T cell responses to AZD1222 COVID-19 vaccine. TCRdb's table, derived via immunoSEQ multiplex PCR, lists solely in-frame clones and lacks some. The sample lists 150,000 to 200,000 clones; 85% to 95% were seen once. Sequenced material: peripheral blood, taken on day 0 of AZD1222 vaccination. These receptors were taken from an adult in good health. Each CDR3 is given with its conserved first and last residue. Each record gives: D gene, clone size, CDR3 length, V gene, J gene, CDR3 DNA, CDR3 protein. A D gene is named only where the DNA matches it firmly. A row's size may be missing; if present it is once, few, many or a size class.

>.|.|13|TRBV4-2|TRBJ1-1
TGTGCCAGCAGCCACGATGGAATGGGTGAAGCTTTCTTT
CASSHDGMGEAFF
>.|.|12|TRBV15|TRBJ2-4
TGTGCCACCAGCAGCAGCGGCGGCATTCAGTACTTC
CATSSSGGIQYF
>TRBD2|.|14|TRBV6-6|TRBJ2-1
TGTGCCAGCAGTGGACTAGCGCCCCTGGCTGAGCAGTTCTTC
CASSGLAPLAEQFF
>.|.|13|TRBV5-6|TRBJ1-3
TGTGCCAGCACCTCTGGGGGGGCGGACACCATATATTTT
CASTSGGADTIYF
>.|once|15|TRBV9|TRBJ2-3
TGTGCCAGTTCTACGGGCTCCCGGGGGTCAGATACGCAGTATTTT
CASSTGSRGSDTQYF
>TRBD1|.|13|TRBV27|TRBJ2-7
TGTGCCAGCAGTCGCCGACAGGGAACCGAGCAGTACTTC
CASSRRQGTEQYF
>TRBD1|.|19|TRBV7-2|TRBJ1-3
TGTGCCAGCAGCTTAACGGCGGCAGGGGGTATTGGTATTCGTAGGACCATATATTTT
CASSLTAAGGIGIRRTIYF
>.|.|13|TRBV5-1|TRBJ2-1
TGCGCCAGCAGCTTGGGAACACTTAATGAGCAGTTCTTC
CASSLGTLNEQFF
>.|.|13|TRBV11-3|TRBJ2-1
TGTGCCAGCAGCCACTCAGGGGTCAATGAGCAGTTCTTC
CASSHSGVNEQFF
>TRBD2|.|14|TRBV5-1|TRBJ2-7
TGCGCCAGCAGCTCAAGCGGGGGGGTTTACGAGCAGTACTTC
CASSSSGGVYEQYF
>TRBD1|.|14|TRBV13|TRBJ2-7
TGTGCCAGCAGCGTCGGACAGGGGATACACGAGCAGTACTTC
CASSVGQGIHEQYF
>TRBD2|once|16|TRBV6-5|TRBJ2-1
TGTGCCAGCAGTTACTCGTTAGCGGGAGAGGTTAATGAGCAGTTCTTC
CASSYSLAGEVNEQFF
>.|.|15|TRBV6-5|TRBJ2-3
TGTGCCAGCAGTTACGGTCCGGGGTCTAAAGATACGCAGTATTTT
CASSYGPGSKDTQYF
>.|.|13|TRBV7-6|TRBJ2-7
TGTGCCAGCAGCTTAGCTGACCACTACGAGCAGTACTTC
CASSLADHYEQYF
>.|.|17|TRBV28|TRBJ1-2
TGTGCCAGCAGTATAACTCTCAGGCAGGGGAGGAACTATGGCTACACCTTC
CASSITLRQGRNYGYTF
>.|.|11|TRBV25-1|TRBJ2-1
TGTGCCAGCAGTCTGAGGAATGAGCAGTTCTTC
CASSLRNEQFF
>TRBD1|.|12|TRBV28|TRBJ1-2
TGTGCCAGCAGTCCCGGACAGGCTGGCTACACCTTC
CASSPGQAGYTF
>TRBD1|.|15|TRBV5-1|TRBJ2-7
TGCGCCAGCAGCTACCGGGACAGGGGCTCCTACGAGCAGTACTTC
CASSYRDRGSYEQYF
>.|once|15|TRBV6-5|TRBJ2-7
TGTGCCAGCAGTTACTCCCGTATCACCCTACAAGAGCAGTACTTC
CASSYSRITLQEQYF
>TRBD2|.|17|TRBV3-1/TRBV3-2|TRBJ2-2
TGTGCCAGCAGCCAAGAGGGAAGCGGGAGAGACACCGGGGAGCTGTTTTTT
CASSQEGSGRDTGELFF
>.|.|15|TRBV2|TRBJ1-5
TGTGCCAGCAGTAACTCAGGGTATAGCAATCAGCCCCAGCATTTT
CASSNSGYSNQPQHF
>TRBD1|.|16|TRBV10-3|TRBJ1-3
TGTGCCATCGCCGGGCAGGGGGCAATCTCTGGAAACACCATATATTTT
CAIAGQGAISGNTIYF
>TRBD1|.|14|TRBV5-1|TRBJ1-2
TGCGCCAGCAGCTTGGGACAGGGCGTGGATGGCTACACCTTC
CASSLGQGVDGYTF
>TRBD2|.|15|TRBV28|TRBJ2-3
TGTGCCAGCAGTTGGACTAGCGGGAGCACAGATACGCAGTATTTT
CASSWTSGSTDTQYF
>.|.|14|TRBV27|TRBJ1-1
TGTGCCAGCAGTCCAACACAGATGAACACTGAAGCTTTCTTT
CASSPTQMNTEAFF
>.|.|14|TRBV3-1/TRBV3-2|TRBJ2-5
TGTGCCAGCAGCCATAACGAAGAGGGGGAGACCCAGTACTTC
CASSHNEEGETQYF
>.|.|15|TRBV5-5|TRBJ2-7
TGTGCCAGCAGCCCCCTGGGCGCTCTAGGTAACGAGCAGTACTTC
CASSPLGALGNEQYF
>TRBD1|few|15|TRBV9|TRBJ1-6
TGTGCCAGCAGCGAACAGACAGGGAATAATTCACCCCTCCACTTT
CASSEQTGNNSPLHF
>TRBD2|.|18|TRBV27|TRBJ2-1
TGTGCCAGCAGTTCCCCCCTCCGGCTAGCGGGCAACCACAATGAGCAGTTCTTC
CASSSPLRLAGNHNEQFF
>.|.|16|TRBV19|TRBJ2-3
TGTGCCAGTAGTTACACAGAGGGTCTGCGCACAGATACGCAGTATTTT
CASSYTEGLRTDTQYF
>.|few|15|TRBV5-4|TRBJ2-7
TGTGCCAGCAGCCACAGGGAGTCCCCGGTGGTGCAGCAGTACTTC
CASSHRESPVVQQYF
>TRBD2|.|16|TRBV5-6|TRBJ2-1
TGTGCCAGCAGCTTGGTAGCTAGCGGGAGTCTCCATGAGCAGTTCTTC
CASSLVASGSLHEQFF
>.|.|16|TRBV24-1|TRBJ1-5
TGTGCCACCAGTGATCGTACTTCATTCCGCAATCAGCCCCAGCATTTT
CATSDRTSFRNQPQHF
>.|few|18|TRBV7-6|TRBJ1-4
TGTGCCAGCAGCTTACGGATGCACGGTCAGCGACGAAATGAAAAACTGTTTTTT
CASSLRMHGQRRNEKLFF
>.|.|14|TRBV6-1|TRBJ2-1
TGTGCCAGCAGTGATTTTAGTTCCTACAATGAGCAGTTCTTC
CASSDFSSYNEQFF
>.|.|15|TRBV5-6|TRBJ1-5
TGTGCCAGCAGCCCGGGCCCGGGGGTCCATCAGCCCCAGCATTTT
CASSPGPGVHQPQHF
>TRBD1|.|15|TRBV11-2|TRBJ1-3
TGTGCCAGCAGCACCCGGACAGGCCCTGGAAACACCATATATTTT
CASSTRTGPGNTIYF